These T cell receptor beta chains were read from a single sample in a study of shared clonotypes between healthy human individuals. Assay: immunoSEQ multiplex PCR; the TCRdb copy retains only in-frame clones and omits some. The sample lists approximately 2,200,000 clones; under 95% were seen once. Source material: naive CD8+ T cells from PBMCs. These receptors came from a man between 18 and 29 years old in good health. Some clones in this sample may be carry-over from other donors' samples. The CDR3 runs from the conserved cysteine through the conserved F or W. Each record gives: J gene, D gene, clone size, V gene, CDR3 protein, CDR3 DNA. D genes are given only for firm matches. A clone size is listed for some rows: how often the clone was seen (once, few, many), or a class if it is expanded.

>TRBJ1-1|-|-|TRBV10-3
CAISLEGGTEAFF
TGTGCCATCAGTCTGGAAGGGGGCACTGAAGCTTTCTTT
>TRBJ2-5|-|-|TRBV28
CASSLTGGETQYF
TGTGCCAGCAGTTTGACAGGTGGGGAGACCCAGTACTTC
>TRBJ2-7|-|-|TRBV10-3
CAIRIVEHHEQYF
TGTGCCATCAGGATTGTAGAGCACCACGAGCAGTACTTC
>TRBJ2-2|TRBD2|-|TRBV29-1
CSVAGTRVNTGELFF
TGCAGCGTTGCCGGGACTAGGGTGAACACCGGGGAGCTGTTTTTT
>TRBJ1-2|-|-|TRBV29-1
CSAPQPRDGDYGYTF
TGCAGCGCGCCACAGCCCCGGGACGGGGACTATGGCTACACCTTC
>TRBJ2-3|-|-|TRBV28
CASSLRQNTDTQYF
TGTGCCAGCAGTTTAAGGCAGAACACAGATACGCAGTATTTT
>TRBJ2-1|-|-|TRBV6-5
CASSPRLGSYNEQFF
TGTGCCAGCAGCCCGAGACTTGGCTCCTACAATGAGCAGTTCTTC
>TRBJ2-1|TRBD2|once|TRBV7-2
CASSLSRSSGTEQFF
TGTGCCAGCAGCTTAAGCAGGTCTAGCGGTACTGAGCAGTTCTTC
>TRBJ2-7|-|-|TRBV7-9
CASSLGGPF
TGTGCCAGCAGCTTAGGGGGGCCCTTC
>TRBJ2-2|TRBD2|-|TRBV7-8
CASSKGTSGIYTGELFF
TGTGCCAGCAGCAAGGGGACTAGCGGGATATACACCGGGGAGCTGTTTTTT
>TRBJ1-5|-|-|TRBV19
CASSTKTPIAIYNQPQHF
TGTGCCAGTAGTACAAAGACACCGATCGCTATTTACAATCAGCCCCAGCATTTT
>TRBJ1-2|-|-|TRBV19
CASSIMVQNGYTF
TGTGCCAGTAGTATAATGGTCCAGAACGGCTACACCTTC
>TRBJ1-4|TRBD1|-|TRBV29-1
CAGTVNEKLFF
TGCGCCGGGACAGTAAACGAAAAACTGTTTTTT
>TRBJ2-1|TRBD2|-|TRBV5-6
CASSLQGGEQFF
TGTGCCAGCAGCTTGCAGGGAGGGGAGCAGTTCTTC
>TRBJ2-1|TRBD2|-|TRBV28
CASSLPGLAAGGEQFF
TGTGCCAGCAGTTTACCCGGACTAGCGGCAGGCGGTGAGCAGTTCTTC
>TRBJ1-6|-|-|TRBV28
CASIGAGTSGPLHF
TGTGCCAGCATTGGGGCAGGGACATCGGGTCCCCTCCACTTT
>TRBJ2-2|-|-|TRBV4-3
CASSPLDTGELFF
TGCGCCAGCAGCCCCCTTGACACCGGGGAGCTGTTTTTT
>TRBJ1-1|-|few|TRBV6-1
CASSVGRGTEAFF
TGTGCCAGCAGTGTGGGCAGGGGCACTGAAGCTTTCTTT
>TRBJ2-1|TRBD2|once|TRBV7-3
CASSFLAGGAYNEQFF
TGTGCCAGCAGCTTCTTAGCGGGAGGCGCCTACAATGAGCAGTTCTTC
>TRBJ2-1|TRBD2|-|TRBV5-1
CASSFHSSGAFYNEQFF
TGCGCCAGCAGCTTCCATTCTAGCGGGGCGTTCTACAATGAGCAGTTCTTC
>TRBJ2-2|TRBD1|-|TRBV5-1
CASTYRGLASGELFF
TGCGCCAGCACCTACAGGGGGTTAGCTTCCGGGGAGCTGTTTTTT
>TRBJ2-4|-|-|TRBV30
CAWSSRTNIQYF
TGTGCCTGGAGCTCTCGGACAAACATTCAGTACTTC
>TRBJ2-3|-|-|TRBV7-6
CASSITTDTQYF
TGTGCCAGCAGCATTACTACAGATACGCAGTATTTT
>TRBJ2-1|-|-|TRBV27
CASKETRRKYNEQFF
TGTGCCAGCAAGGAAACTCGGAGAAAATACAATGAGCAGTTCTTC
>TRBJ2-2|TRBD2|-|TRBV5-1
CASSPWTSWSWELFF
TGCGCCAGCAGCCCTTGGACTAGTTGGTCCTGGGAGCTGTTTTTT
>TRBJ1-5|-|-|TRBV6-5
CASSYGQLNQPQHF
TGTGCCAGCAGTTACGGCCAGCTCAATCAGCCCCAGCATTTT
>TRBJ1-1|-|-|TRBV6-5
CASSYRFLYTEAFF
TGTGCCAGCAGTTACCGTTTCTTATACACTGAAGCTTTCTTT
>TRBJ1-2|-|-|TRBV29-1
CSVVGSAPPYGYTF
TGCAGCGTTGTAGGATCGGCCCCCCCTTATGGCTACACCTTC
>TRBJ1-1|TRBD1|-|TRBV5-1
CASRLGFTGTELNTEAFF
TGCGCCAGCAGACTGGGGTTTACGGGGACAGAGTTGAACACTGAAGCTTTCTTT
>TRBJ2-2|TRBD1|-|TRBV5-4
CASSLPGQGSAGELFF
TGTGCCAGCAGCTTGCCGGGACAGGGATCTGCCGGGGAGCTGTTTTTT
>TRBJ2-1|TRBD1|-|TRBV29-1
CSVVVTGGREQFF
TGCAGCGTTGTTGTGACAGGGGGTCGTGAGCAGTTCTTC
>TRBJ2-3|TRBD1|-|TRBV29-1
CSAITDRDTDTQYF
TGCAGCGCTATCACCGACAGGGACACAGATACGCAGTATTTT
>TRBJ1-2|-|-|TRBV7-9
CASSLGPGQADYGYTF
TGTGCCAGCAGCTTAGGTCCGGGGCAGGCTGACTATGGCTACACCTTC
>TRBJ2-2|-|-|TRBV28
CASSFWGSPGTGELFF
TGTGCCAGCAGTTTTTGGGGGTCCCCGGGGACCGGGGAGCTGTTTTTT
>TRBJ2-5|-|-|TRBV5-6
CASSLAQGQETQYF
TGTGCCAGCAGCTTGGCACAGGGCCAAGAGACCCAGTACTTC
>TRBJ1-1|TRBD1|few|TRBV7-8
CASSPQGADTEAFF
TGTGCCAGCAGCCCACAGGGGGCAGACACTGAAGCTTTCTTT
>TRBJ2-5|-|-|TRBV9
CASSAPEGQETQYF
TGTGCCAGCAGCGCCCCAGAGGGTCAGGAGACCCAGTACTTC
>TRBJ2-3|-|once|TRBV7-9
CASSYDRAADTQYF
TGTGCCAGCAGCTACGACCGGGCGGCAGATACGCAGTATTTT
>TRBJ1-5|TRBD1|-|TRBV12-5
CASGLAGTAMGNQPQHF
TGTGCTAGTGGTTTGGCGGGGACAGCCATGGGCAATCAGCCCCAGCATTTT
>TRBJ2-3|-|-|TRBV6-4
CASSERGLGADTQYF
TGTGCCAGCAGTGAGCGAGGCCTAGGGGCAGATACGCAGTATTTT
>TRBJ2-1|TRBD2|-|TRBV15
CATSRVIAGYNEQFF
TGTGCCACCAGCAGAGTGATAGCGGGCTACAATGAGCAGTTCTTC
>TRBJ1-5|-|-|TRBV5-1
CASSTDSFNQPQHF
TGCGCCAGCAGTACGGACAGCTTCAATCAGCCCCAGCATTTT